This T cell receptor beta chain was sequenced in a study of tumor-infiltrating lymphocytes in localized non-small cell lung cancer. Study-wide background: Several tumor histologies, both smoking statuses, and some post-neoadjuvant chemotherapy samples were included. Study observations and caveats: Each assay used a separate piece of the same tissue.

Only in-frame clones appear in the TCRdb table, and some are missing; sequencing was by immunoSEQ multiplex PCR. In the table there are about 10,000 clones, 60% to 80% of which are singletons. There are 14 residues in the CDR3. V was clipped by 5 bases and J by 5 bases, with 15 bases between them. Germline loops: CDR1 SGHAT, CDR2 FQNNGV. Regarding this clone: Antigen unknown.

The J gene is TRBJ1-2, the V gene TRBV11-2; D perhaps matches TRBD1 (5 bases). Sequencing was done on a sample of lung tumor tissue. The sequence derives from a human donor with non-small cell lung cancer. The CDR3: CASSAGRGLYGYTF. The CDR3 DNA follows: TGTGCCAGCAGCGCTGGGAGGGGCCTTTATGGCTACACCTTC. Looking up the rest from reference TRBV11-2 and TRBJ1-2 gives the full variable domain: EAGVAQSPRYKIIEKRQSVAFWCNPISGHATLYWYQQILGQGPKLLIQFQNNGVVDDSQLPKDRFSAERLKGVDSTLKIQPAKLEDSAVYLCASSAGRGLYGYTFGSGTRLTVV.